The present TCR beta chain was sequenced within a study of T cells in tuberculosis. Turning to the study itself: The T cells targeted glucose monomycolate, a mycobacterial lipid, via CD1B.

Produced via immunoSEQ multiplex PCR; TCRdb's table is partial and in-frame only. The sample contains under 45,000 clones, around 96% of which appear only once. Findings and limits, study-wide: Active tuberculosis alpha repertoires lay closer to GMM-specific TCRs than controls'.

Between the trimmed V and J ends, which lost 9 bases and 0 bases, there was a span of 17 bases. The CDR3 extends over 15 amino acids. In germline, CDR1 is LNHNV, CDR2 YYDKDF (reference sequence). Adolescents were screened for latent TB by skin test and IGRA. Concerning this clone: Its target is not known.

This sequence joins TRBV15 and TRBJ1-1; D unresolved. Material: PBMCs. The TCR was taken from a donor aged 10 to 29 with latent tuberculosis or without tuberculosis infection. For the CDR3, the DNA is TGTGCCACTCACAGCAAAATCTTAATGAACACTGAAGCTTTCTTT. Translating it yields CATHSKILMNTEAFF. The full variable domain, with the rest looked up from reference TRBV15 and TRBJ1-1, is DAMVIQNPRYQVTQFGKPVTLSCSQTLNHNVMYWYQQKSSQAPKLLFHYYDKDFNNEADTPDNFQSRRPNTSFCFLDIRSPGLGDTAMYLCATHSKILMNTEAFFGQGTRLTVV.